What follows are 20 T cell receptor beta chains derived from one specimen sequenced in a study of regulatory T cells in long-lasting Graves disease. To make TCR beta libraries, researchers used iRepertoire HTBI primers and Arm-PCR of CDR3 regions. TCRdb analysed the multiplex PCR reads with MiXCR anew, one entry per CDR3 protein. The repertoire holds about 530,000 distinct CDR3 sequences, around 16% seen once, with 20% to 25% in the top ten. This sample's time point: newly diagnosed GD, antithyroid drugs for less than 3 months. The authors made the TCR library using RNA they extracted from PBMCs. The sample was also reused in another study, on T cells in Graves' hyperthyroidism and ophthalmopathy.

This specimen consisted of peripheral blood mononuclear cells (PBMCs), obtained at new diagnosis, from a patient treated with antithyroid drugs. These receptors were taken from a woman aged 35-65 years with Graves disease.

Here the CDR3 DNA reads TGTGCCATCAACGGACAGAGGAATTCACCCCTCCACTTT. It translates to CAINGQRNSPLHF. The rearrangement joins TRBV10-3 to TRBJ1-6, with D possibly TRBD1 on 6 matching bases. Looked up from germline, CDR1 is ENHRY and CDR2 is SYGVKD. This CDR3 comprises 13 residues. V dropped 7 bases and J dropped 7 bases, with 11 bases sitting between them.

This clonotype has at least ten counts. The chain is built from TRBV12-3 or TRBV12-4 and TRBJ2-3; 11 nucleotides match TRBD2. The CDR3 covers 15 residues. The junction had 3 bases not matched to a gene; V was cut back by 3 bases and J by 4 bases. The CDR3: CASSFGSGGADTQYF. The CDR3, as DNA: TGTGCCAGCAGTTTTGGTAGCGGGGGGGCAGATACGCAGTATTTT.

As for this clonotype: With only one base between it and a far larger clone, this is likely a read error. CDR3 residues: CASSEFYEQYF. The CDR3 coding sequence is TGTGCCAGCAGTGAATTCTACGAGCAGTACTTC. The chain carries TRBV6-2 or TRBV6-3 and TRBJ2-7; D not certain. Germline CDR1 MNHEY, CDR2 SVGEGT. V was shortened by 5 bases and J by 3 bases, with 5 bases between the two germline ends. This CDR3 comprises 11 residues.

The V and J genes are TRBV6-8 and TRBJ2-3; 13 positions match TRBD2. Per germline, CDR1 MNHGY and CDR2 SAAAGT. The CDR3 is made up of 17 amino acids. Losses at the gene ends were 4 bases for V and 6 bases for J; bases not matched to a gene: 10. In DNA, the CDR3 is TGTGCCAGCAGTTTCCGGACTAGCGGGGGCCCCAGGGATACGCAGTATTTT. This encodes CASSFRTSGGPRDTQYF.

This sequence joins TRBV30 and TRBJ2-2; TRBD2 aligns across 10 bases. There are 15 residues in the CDR3. The germline V gene encodes CDR1 GTSNPN and CDR2 SVGIG (reference sequence). V lost 2 bases to trimming and J lost 4 bases; unmatched junction nucleotides: 4. In nucleotides, the CDR3 is TGTGCCTGGAGTACACTAGCGGGACTCACCGGGGAGCTGTTTTTT. It encodes CAWSTLAGLTGELFF. Using reference TRBV30 and TRBJ2-2 for the parts outside the CDR3, the full variable domain is SQTIHQWPATLVQPVGSPLSLECTVEGTSNPNLYWYRQAAGRGLQLLFYSVGIGQISSEVPQNLSASRPQDRQFILSSKKLLLSDSGFYLCAWSTLAGLTGELFFGEGSRLTVL.

This clonotype was observed many times. The chain has TRBV6-1 and TRBJ1-1; D remains ambiguous. There are 13 residues in the CDR3. Looked up from germline, CDR1 is MNHNS and CDR2 is SASEGT. Between the trimmed V and J ends, which lost 7 bases and 0 bases, there was a span of 9 bases. CDR3 nucleotide sequence: TGTGCCAGCATGATGGCCATGAACACTGAAGCTTTCTTT. It translates to CASMMAMNTEAFF.

Details on this clonotype: This may be a read error, as it is one base from a much larger clone. The J gene is TRBJ2-1, the V gene TRBV7-8; D uncertain. Germline V lookup: CDR1 SGHVS, CDR2 FQNEAQ. This CDR3 region has 14 residues. CDR3 sequence: CASSPRRSPNERFF. The CDR3 DNA reads TGTGCCAGCAGCCCAAGACGATCTCCCAATGAGCGGTTCTTC.

The chain links TRBV5-1 to TRBJ2-1; D not certain. V was pared by 4 bases and J by 7 bases, with 12 bases between. CDR3 size: 13 residues. CDR1 SGHRS and CDR2 YFSETQ come from the germline V gene. This CDR3 is CASSTALVNEQFF. The CDR3 DNA reads TGCGCCAGCAGCACCGCACTCGTGAATGAGCAGTTCTTC.

The table lists this clonotype with many counts. This chain uses TRBV20-1 with TRBJ2-1, with a tentative D call TRBD2 (5 bases). This CDR3 has 14 amino acids. In germline, CDR1 is DFQATT, CDR2 SNEGSKA (reference sequence). The V gene lost 5 bases and the J gene lost 5 bases, with 16 bases spanning the gap. The CDR3 loop reads CSALASSTHNEQFF. The CDR3 DNA reads TGCAGTGCTCTTGCTAGCAGCACACACAATGAGCAGTTCTTC.

With regard to this clonotype: The germline gene is not matched at one end of the junction; a read error may be the cause. This rearrangement joins TRBV7-7 to TRBJ2-2; no reliable D call. This CDR3 region has 16 residues. Germline V gives CDR1 SSHAT, CDR2 FNYEAQ (reference sequence). CDR3 amino acids: CASSSLSATNTGELFF. The CDR3 bases are TGTGCTAGCAGCTCCCTTTCCGCTACGAACACCGGGGAGCTGTTTTTT.

The CDR3 loop is CAWQGVVRLHF. CDR3 coding DNA: TGTGCCTGGCAAGGGGTGGTGAGACTCCACTTT. The chain joins TRBV30 to TRBJ1-6; the D gene is possibly TRBD1 (5 bases). Trimming stripped 5 bases from V and 16 bases from J, with 15 bases between. The length of the CDR3 is 11 residues. CDR1 is GTSNPN, CDR2 SVGIG, per germline (reference sequence). The full variable domain, with the rest looked up from reference TRBV30 and TRBJ1-6, is SQTIHQWPATLVQPVGSPLSLECTVEGTSNPNLYWYRQAAGRGLQLLFYSVGIGQISSEVPQNLSASRPQDRQFILSSKKLLLSDSGFYLCAWQGVVRLHFGNGTRLTVT.

This clonotype was seen repeatedly, ten times or more. This chain uses TRBV7-2 with TRBJ1-2; 7 nucleotides line up with TRBD1. With V trimmed by 3 bases and J by 0 bases, 1 base remained unmatched. From germline, CDR1 is SGHTA and CDR2 FQGNSA. This CDR3 has 14 residues. DNA of the CDR3: TGTGCCAGCAGCTTGACAGGGACTAACTATGGCTACACCTTC. Translation gives CASSLTGTNYGYTF.

The J gene is TRBJ2-1, the V gene TRBV24-1, with D perhaps assigned TRBD1 or TRBD2 (6 bases each). Germline V lookup: CDR1 KGHDR, CDR2 SFDVKD. The V end was cut by 4 bases, the J end by 3 bases, with 15 bases between. The CDR3 runs to 16 residues. The CDR3 region has the DNA TGTGCCACCAGTGACCCCTCGGGGGCCGACTACAATGAGCAGTTCTTC. This codes for CATSDPSGADYNEQFF.

This clonotype appeared many times. V is TRBV7-3 and J is TRBJ1-1; D is unresolved. CDR1 and CDR2 (germline): SGHTA, FQGTGA. The V and J ends lost 2 bases and 1 base respectively, with 5 bases between them. CDR3 length: 13 amino acids. CDR3 residues: CASSLHQNTEAFF. CDR3 DNA: TGTGCCAGCAGCTTACACCAGAACACTGAAGCTTTCTTT.

In its sample, this clonotype was seen a few times. The rearrangement joins TRBV5-6 to TRBJ1-5, with D perhaps TRBD1 (6 bases). The V end lost 0 bases, the J end lost 1 base, and 8 bases lay between the germline ends. The germline V gene encodes CDR1 SGHDT and CDR2 YYEEEE. There are 15 residues in the CDR3. CDR3 nucleotides: TGTGCCAGCAGCTTGGTCGGACAGAGCAATCAGCCCCAGCATTTT. It specifies CASSLVGQSNQPQHF.

A few counts support this clonotype. The chain joins TRBV30 to TRBJ2-7; D is ambiguous. CDR1 and CDR2 from the germline V gene are GTSNPN and SVGIG (reference sequence). The CDR3 sequence is 11 residues long. Trimming pared 0 bases from V and 4 bases from J, leaving 4 bases between. CDR3 sequence reads: CAWSVAYEQYF. The CDR3 DNA reads TGTGCCTGGAGTGTGGCTTACGAGCAGTACTTC.

This clonotype was seen many times. The chain employs TRBV20-1 and TRBJ2-1, with D maybe TRBD1 (6 bases). Per the germline V gene, CDR1 is DFQATT and CDR2 is SNEGSKA (reference sequence). The CDR3 length is 15 residues. V shed 3 bases and J shed 8 bases, with 20 bases lying between them. The CDR3 loop is CSASQPGHLVDEQFF. In DNA form, the CDR3 reads TGCAGTGCTAGCCAGCCGGGACACCTCGTGGATGAGCAGTTCTTC.

This clonotype showed up many times. The chain recombines TRBV2 with TRBJ1-4; 7 bases are a match to TRBD1. The junction had 8 bases not matched to a gene; V was cut back by 7 bases and J by 6 bases. Germline CDR1 SNHLY, CDR2 FYNNEI. This CDR3 has 14 amino acids. The chain's CDR3 is CASKRGTEHEKLFF. The CDR3 bases are TGTGCCAGCAAGCGGGGGACAGAGCATGAAAAACTGTTTTTT.

Only one count was recorded for this clonotype. V is TRBV12-3 or TRBV12-4 and J is TRBJ1-5; 7 nucleotides agree with TRBD1. The CDR3 is 20 amino acids. J lost 1 base, V lost 6 bases, and 21 bases had no gene match. DNA of the CDR3: TGTGCCAGCAGCGTAGCCAACGGACAGGTAGTGGAAGGGAGCAATCAGCCCCAGCATTTT. It is translated as CASSVANGQVVEGSNQPQHF.

The chain uses TRBV7-9 and TRBJ2-7; no clear D. Trimming removed 3 bases at V and 5 bases at J, with 11 bases between. This CDR3 is built from 13 residues. The germline V gene encodes CDR1 SEHNR and CDR2 FQNEAQ (reference sequence). CDR3 in DNA: TGTGCCAGCAGCTTCGCCTTGGGCCACGAGCAGTACTTC. Translated, it gives CASSFALGHEQYF.